One sample yielded the 20 T cell receptor beta chains listed below, sequenced in a study of PD-1 blockade in classical Hodgkin lymphoma. Time point specified: newly diagnosed, previously untreated cHL patient sample. PBMCs, once thawed, yielded CD8+ T cells isolated by magnetic negative selection. The method was immunoSEQ multiplex PCR; TCRdb's version includes in-frame clones alone and lacks a portion of them. The sample yields roughly 2,000 clones, 70% to 85% seen once. What was sequenced was CD8+ T cells from blood. All receptors derive from a human donor with classical Hodgkin lymphoma.

The chain links TRBV11-2 to TRBJ2-1, with D maybe TRBD2 (7 bases). The V and J ends lost 1 base and 10 bases respectively, with 20 bases between them. CDR3 length equals 16 residues. From germline, CDR1 is SGHAT and CDR2 FQNNGV. CDR3 nucleotide sequence: TGTGCCAGCAGCTTAGTCGGGGGGACACCAGCAGGGGAGCAGTTCTTC. Translated, it gives CASSLVGGTPAGEQFF. The full variable domain, with the rest looked up from reference TRBV11-2 and TRBJ2-1, is EAGVAQSPRYKIIEKRQSVAFWCNPISGHATLYWYQQILGQGPKLLIQFQNNGVVDDSQLPKDRFSAERLKGVDSTLKIQPAKLEDSAVYLCASSLVGGTPAGEQFFGPGTRLTVL.

V and J are TRBV5-1 and TRBJ1-4; the D gene is possibly TRBD1 (5 bases). V shed 5 bases and J shed 7 bases, with 15 bases lying between them. CDR3 length: 14 amino acids. Germline-derived CDR1 and CDR2 are SGHRS and YFSETQ. CDR3 DNA sequence: TGCGCCAGCAGTCCCCAGGGTGGGGGTGAAAAACTGTTTTTT. The encoded protein is CASSPQGGGEKLFF.

V gene TRBV25-1 combines with J gene TRBJ2-5; TRBD1 or TRBD2 may be the D gene (5 bases each). V lost 0 bases and J lost 5, with 10 bases in between. The CDR3 loop spans 14 amino acids. Germline V CDR1 and CDR2: MGHDK, SYGVNS. The CDR3 DNA reads as TGTGCCAGCAGTGAATACGACAGAGGGGAGACCCAGTACTTC. Protein: CASSEYDRGETQYF. Full variable domain (outside the CDR3, taken from reference TRBV25-1 and TRBJ2-5): EADIYQTPRYLVIGTGKKITLECSQTMGHDKMYWYQQDPGMELHLIHYSYGVNSTEKGDLSSESTVSRIRTEHFPLTLESARPSHTSQYLCASSEYDRGETQYFGPGTRLLVL.

The chain recombines TRBV7-9 with TRBJ2-5, with D perhaps being TRBD1 or TRBD2 (5 bases each). Trimming shortened V by 5 bases and J by 4 bases, and 17 bases separated the two germline ends. CDR1 is SEHNR and CDR2 is FQNEAQ in the germline V gene (reference sequence). This CDR3 region has 15 residues. The CDR3 is CASSAPGRMVETQYF. The CDR3 region has the DNA TGTGCCAGCAGCGCCCCGGGACGCATGGTAGAGACCCAGTACTTC.

V gene TRBV6-5 combines with J gene TRBJ2-1; TRBD1 might be the D (5 bases). V was shortened by 3 bases and J by 4 bases, with 13 bases between the two germline ends. The CDR3 extends over 15 amino acids. CDR1 and CDR2 from the germline V gene are MNHEY and SVGAGI. The CDR3 DNA reads as TGTGCCAGCAGTTATACAGGCTCACTTTACAATGAGCAGTTCTTC. Amino acids: CASSYTGSLYNEQFF.

Worth noting for this clone: Other DNA sequences within the sample encode an identical CDR3. The V and J genes are TRBV9 and TRBJ1-1; D is unclear. Germline V gene data show CDR1 as SGDLS and CDR2 as YYNGEE. Trimming stripped 0 bases from V and 1 base from J, with 4 bases between. There are 13 residues in the CDR3. The CDR3, as DNA: TGTGCCAGCAGCGTAGAGAGGAACACTGAAGCTTTCTTT. Amino acid sequence: CASSVERNTEAFF.

The chain uses TRBV6-6 and TRBJ1-2, with 8 bases aligning to TRBD1. CDR3 length: 15 amino acids. Germline V gene data show CDR1 as MNHNY and CDR2 as SVGAGI (reference sequence). With V trimmed by 4 bases and J by 2 bases, 6 bases remained unmatched. The chain's CDR3 is CASSWGQEINYGYTF. CDR3 in DNA: TGTGCCAGCAGTTGGGGACAGGAGATAAACTATGGCTACACCTTC.

This rearrangement joins TRBV7-6 to TRBJ2-7, with 8 bases aligning to TRBD2. Germline-derived CDR1 and CDR2 are SGHVS and FNYEAQ. V trimming: 5 bases; J trimming: 4 bases; junction bases outside the gene matches: 7. The CDR3 sequence is 14 residues long. CDR3 nucleotides: TGTGCCAGCAGCCTGGGACTAGGTCCTTACGAGCAGTACTTC. Amino acid sequence: CASSLGLGPYEQYF.

This clone has only one observation. V gene TRBV29-1 combines with J gene TRBJ2-1; D not resolved. The CDR3 length is 12 residues. Germline V gene lookup returns CDR1 SQVTM and CDR2 ANQGSEA. Trimming left V 5 bases short and J 5 bases short, with 10 bases between. The CDR3 DNA follows: TGCAGCGTTCAGGACGGAGACAATGAGCAGTTCTTC. This gives the protein CSVQDGDNEQFF.

The chain links TRBV5-1 to TRBJ1-4, with 7 nucleotides matching TRBD1. The CDR3 totals 13 residues. Germline CDR1 reads SGHRS; CDR2 reads YFSETQ. Trimming cost V 2 bases and J 7 bases; bases outside gene matches: 2. The CDR3 loop is CASSLTGAEKLFF. The CDR3 DNA reads TGCGCCAGCAGCTTAACAGGGGCTGAAAAACTGTTTTTT.

This clone was picked up one time. J is TRBJ2-1 and V is TRBV5-6, with TRBD2 identical over 13 bases. The CDR3 is 16 residues long. Germline V gene sequence: CDR1 SGHDT, CDR2 YYEEEE. Trimming cost V 0 bases and J 6 bases; bases outside gene matches: 3. CDR3 sequence (DNA): TGTGCCAGCAGCTTGGGACTAGCGGGAGGCAGCAATGAGCAGTTCTTC. Translated, it gives CASSLGLAGGSNEQFF.

The rearrangement uses TRBV30 and TRBJ1-6, with D perhaps TRBD1 (6 bases). Germline CDR1 is GTSNPN and CDR2 is SVGIG (reference sequence). This CDR3 has 13 amino acids. With 1 base removed from V and 8 bases from J, the gap between germline ends came to 9 bases. In nucleotides, the CDR3 is TGTGCCTGGAGTGACAGGGCTCATTCACCCCTCCACTTT. Translating gives CAWSDRAHSPLHF.

The chain employs TRBV7-9 and TRBJ2-2; D is unclear. V lost 5 bases and J 8 bases, leaving 9 bases between the germline ends. The CDR3 runs 12 residues. Germline CDR1 reads SEHNR; CDR2 reads FQNEAQ (reference sequence). DNA of the CDR3: TGTGCCAGCAGCCCAAGTTATGGGGAGCTGTTTTTT. Translating gives CASSPSYGELFF.

This clone was recorded a few times. CDR3 DNA sequence: TGTGCCAGCAGCTGGGGGGGCACTGAAGCTTTCTTT. As protein: CASSWGGTEAFF. The chain combines TRBV11-2 with TRBJ1-1; a possible D gene is TRBD1 (5 bases). The germline V gene encodes CDR1 SGHAT and CDR2 FQNNGV. The CDR3 spans 12 residues. Trimming took off 4 bases at V and 4 bases at J, with 7 bases between the two ends.

The chain combines TRBV19 with TRBJ2-7; D is possibly TRBD2 (6 bases). This CDR3 has 15 residues. The germline gives CDR1 LNHDA, CDR2 SQIVND (reference sequence). The V and J ends lost 5 bases and 1 base respectively, with 15 bases between them. The CDR3 region has the DNA TGTGCCAGTAGTCCCTCGGCGGGGCCTTCCTACGAGCAGTACTTC. Its protein is CASSPSAGPSYEQYF.

The J gene is TRBJ1-1, the V gene TRBV6-1; the D is unclear. The germline V gene has CDR1 MNHNS and CDR2 SASEGT. This CDR3 comprises 15 residues. V dropped 2 bases and J dropped 4 bases, with 14 bases sitting between them. The CDR3 nucleotides read TGTGCCAGCAGTGAAAGGGCCAGTGGAGGCACTGAAGCTTTCTTT. It specifies CASSERASGGTEAFF.

The rearrangement links TRBV7-8 to TRBJ2-1; 10 nucleotides align to TRBD2. Germline V gives CDR1 SGHVS, CDR2 FQNEAQ. Unmatched junction bases numbered 7, after V lost 4 bases and J lost 4 bases. This CDR3 region has 16 residues. The CDR3 DNA reads TGTGCCAGCAGCTCCTTAGCGGGAGGAGGGTACAATGAGCAGTTCTTC. Translation gives CASSSLAGGGYNEQFF.

This rearrangement joins TRBV6-1 to TRBJ2-2, with TRBD1 identical over 7 bases. J lost 6 bases, V lost 4 bases, and 8 bases had no gene match. The CDR3 length is 15 residues. Germline V gene lookup returns CDR1 MNHNS and CDR2 SASEGT. CDR3 residues: CASSGRNRGSGELFF. DNA for the CDR3: TGTGCCAGCAGTGGCCGGAACAGGGGATCCGGGGAGCTGTTTTTT.

This clone occurred a few times. In DNA form, the CDR3 reads TGTGCCAGCAGCTTTGGCGTAGATCCCAGCTATACAGATACGCAGTATTTT. This codes for CASSFGVDPSYTDTQYF. The rearrangement links TRBV5-4 to TRBJ2-3; D is ambiguous. V was shortened by 2 bases and J by 3 bases, with 19 bases between the two germline ends. The CDR3 is 17 residues long. From germline, CDR1 is SGHNT and CDR2 YYREEE (reference sequence). The full variable domain, completed using reference TRBV5-4 and TRBJ2-3, is ETGVTQSPTHLIKTRGQQVTLRCSSQSGHNTVSWYQQALGQGPQFIFQYYREEENGRGNFPPRFSGLQFPNYSSELNVNALELDDSALYLCASSFGVDPSYTDTQYFGPGTRLTVL.

The gene calls are TRBV19 and TRBJ2-1, with a possible D match to TRBD1 (5 bases). Germline V gives CDR1 LNHDA, CDR2 SQIVND (reference sequence). The CDR3 has 15 residues. V was clipped by 3 bases and J by 1 base, with 10 bases between them. The CDR3 DNA sequence: TGTGCCAGTAGTATGATAAGGGGATCCTACAATGAGCAGTTCTTC. Amino acids: CASSMIRGSYNEQFF.